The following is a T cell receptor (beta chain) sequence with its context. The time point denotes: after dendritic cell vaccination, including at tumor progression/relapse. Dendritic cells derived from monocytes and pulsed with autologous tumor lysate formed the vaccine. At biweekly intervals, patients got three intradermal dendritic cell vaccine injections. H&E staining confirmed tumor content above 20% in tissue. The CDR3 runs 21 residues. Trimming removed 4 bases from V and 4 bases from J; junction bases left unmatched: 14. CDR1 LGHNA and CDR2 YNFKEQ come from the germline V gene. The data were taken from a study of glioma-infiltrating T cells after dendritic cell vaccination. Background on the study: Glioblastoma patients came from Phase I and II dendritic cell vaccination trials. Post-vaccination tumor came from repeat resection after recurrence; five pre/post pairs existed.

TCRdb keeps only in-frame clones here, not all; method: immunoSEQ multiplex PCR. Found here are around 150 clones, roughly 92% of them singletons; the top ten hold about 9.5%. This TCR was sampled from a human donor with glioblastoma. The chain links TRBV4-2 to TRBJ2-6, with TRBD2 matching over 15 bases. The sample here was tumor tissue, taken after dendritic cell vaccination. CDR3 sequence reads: CASSPNVRTSGGAPGANVLTF. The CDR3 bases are TGTGCCAGCAGCCCGAACGTCCGGACTAGCGGGGGGGCACCCGGGGCCAACGTCCTGACTTTC.